These T cell receptor beta chains were read from a single sample in a study of blood T cells in healthy people across ages. Via MiXCR, TCRdb re-called the 5' RACE reads, giving one row per CDR3 protein. The sample carries 1 million or so distinct CDR3 sequences, less than 50% recorded once. Source material: blood. The receptors originated from a woman between 55 and 75 years old in good health. Each CDR3 is given with its conserved first and last residue. Fields, in order: CDR3 length, clone size, V gene, D gene, J gene, CDR3 DNA, CDR3 protein. D genes are given only for firm matches. Only part of the rows carry a size: once, few, many, or a class if the clone is expanded.

>14|.|TRBV6-5|TRBD1|TRBJ2-7
TGTGCCAGCAGCCAATGGGACAGACGATACGAGCAGTACTTC
CASSQWDRRYEQYF
>14|once|TRBV6-5|.|TRBJ2-7
TGTGCCAGCAGTAGAAGCGGAGGGGTTTACGAGCAGTACTTC
CASSRSGGVYEQYF
>15|.|TRBV10-3|TRBD1|TRBJ2-5
TGTGCCATCAACGAAGGACAGGGGGTTCAAGAGACCCAGTACTTC
CAINEGQGVQETQYF
>18|.|TRBV28|TRBD1|TRBJ1-5
TGTGCCAGCAGTTTTCGGACAGGGACGGACTGGGGGGATCAGCCCCAGCATTTT
CASSFRTGTDWGDQPQHF
>16|.|TRBV20-1|TRBD2|TRBJ2-7
TGCAGTGCAATTGGCGGTAGCGGGAGCGCCACCTACGAGCAGTACTTC
CSAIGGSGSATYEQYF
>13|few|TRBV6-4|.|TRBJ2-7
TGTGCCAGCAGTGACTCGATGTGGAACGAGCAGTACTTC
CASSDSMWNEQYF
>13|few|TRBV7-9|.|TRBJ1-6
TGTGCCAGCAGCCCAGGGGAGAGGTCACCCCTCCACTTT
CASSPGERSPLHF
>17|many|TRBV5-1|TRBD2|TRBJ2-7
TGCGCCAGCAGCCTACCCCCGGGAGGCAGCACCTTTTACGAGCAGTACTTC
CASSLPPGGSTFYEQYF
>14|few|TRBV20-1|TRBD2|TRBJ2-3
TGCAGTGCTAGGGGACTAAAGAGCACAGATACGCAGTATTTT
CSARGLKSTDTQYF
>14|few|TRBV20-1|TRBD1|TRBJ2-1
TGCAGTGCTAGAGCCGGGACAGGAGGAAATGAGCAGTTCTTC
CSARAGTGGNEQFF
>16|.|TRBV12-3/TRBV12-4|.|TRBJ2-5
TGTGCCAGCAGTTTAAATGGGGGCCGGTCAACGGAGACCCAGTACTTC
CASSLNGGRSTETQYF
>13|few|TRBV27|TRBD1|TRBJ1-1
TGTGCCAGCAGTGTCAGGGGGGACACTGAAGCTTTCTTT
CASSVRGDTEAFF
>17|.|TRBV4-2|TRBD2|TRBJ2-7
TGTGCCAGCAGCCAAATTATAGCGGGAGGGCCCACCTACGAGCAGTACTTC
CASSQIIAGGPTYEQYF
>16|few|TRBV7-2|.|TRBJ2-1
TGTGCCAGCGGGGCGGGATTACTAGGAGCGTACAATGAGCAGTTCTTC
CASGAGLLGAYNEQFF
>18|.|TRBV6-5|.|TRBJ2-7
TGTGCCAGCAGTTACTCTAGGGCTCGCGGGGCGAGCTCCTACGAGCAGTACTTC
CASSYSRARGASSYEQYF
>15|many|TRBV10-3|.|TRBJ1-2
TGTGCCATCAGACAGGAGCCTCCCTACGGATATGGCTACACCTTC
CAIRQEPPYGYGYTF
>14|.|TRBV27|.|TRBJ2-7
TGTGCCAACAGTTTAGTCGGCCGAACCTACGAGCAGTACTTC
CANSLVGRTYEQYF
>14|.|TRBV27|TRBD2|TRBJ2-1
TGTGCCAGCAGTTTAGCGGGAGACTACAATGGGCAGTTCTTC
CASSLAGDYNGQFF
>15|.|TRBV20-1|TRBD2|TRBJ2-1
TGCAGTGCTAGAGCTAGCGGGAGTCTACACAATGAGCAGTTCTTC
CSARASGSLHNEQFF
>20|.|TRBV7-3|TRBD2|TRBJ2-1
TGTGCCAGCAGCTTAAGCTCCGGGACAGGTGCTAGCGGGAGAAGGAATGAGCAGTTCTTC
CASSLSSGTGASGRRNEQFF
>14|few|TRBV20-1|TRBD2|TRBJ2-1
TGCAGTGCTAGACCCCGACTAGCGCACAATGAGCAGTTCTTC
CSARPRLAHNEQFF
>14|.|TRBV5-1|TRBD2|TRBJ2-7
TGCGCCAGCAGCTTGTCTAGCGGGAACTACGAGCAGTACTTC
CASSLSSGNYEQYF
>14|.|TRBV10-3|TRBD2|TRBJ2-7
TGTACCATCAGTGAGGCGGGAGGTAACTACGAGCAGTACTTC
CTISEAGGNYEQYF
>15|.|TRBV11-1|.|TRBJ2-1
TGTGCCAGCAGCTTCCTCCGGAGCTCCTACAATGAGCAGTTCTTC
CASSFLRSSYNEQFF
>15|.|TRBV20-1|TRBD1|TRBJ1-4
TGCAGTGCTAGAGATGGGAGCAGGGGGCCTGAAAAACTGTTTTTT
CSARDGSRGPEKLFF
>14|few|TRBV10-3|TRBD2|TRBJ2-7
TGTGCCATCAGCGGGACTAGCGGGAGTGGCGAGCAGTACTTC
CAISGTSGSGEQYF
>14|few|TRBV20-1|.|TRBJ2-3
TGCAGTGCTAGCTCCGGATCTCGGGACCCCTCCCAGTATTTT
CSASSGSRDPSQYF
>13|.|TRBV29-1|.|TRBJ2-5
TGCAGCGTTGAAGAAACCAATTTGGGGGAGCAGTACTTC
CSVEETNLGEQYF
>15|.|TRBV6-2/TRBV6-3|TRBD2|TRBJ2-1
TGTGCCAGCAGATTAGCGGGAGGGCCCTCGGATGAGCAGTTCTTC
CASRLAGGPSDEQFF
>11|.|TRBV6-5|.|TRBJ1-1
TGTGCCAGCAGTACAGGGTCTGAAGCTTTCTTT
CASSTGSEAFF
>17|.|TRBV6-1|.|TRBJ2-6
TGTGCCAGCAGTGATCAGCAAATAGGCTCTGGGGCCAACGTCCTGACTTTC
CASSDQQIGSGANVLTF
>14|few|TRBV3-1|.|TRBJ2-3
TGTGCCAGCAGCCGGAGGGGGACGGCAGATACGCAGTATTTT
CASSRRGTADTQYF
>16|.|TRBV28|TRBD2|TRBJ2-7
TGTGCCAGCAGTTTCAAGACTAGCGGGACGTCCTACGAGCAGTACTTC
CASSFKTSGTSYEQYF
>15|few|TRBV12-3/TRBV12-4|TRBD2|TRBJ2-4
TGTGCCAGCAGTCAGACTAGCGGGAGGGCCAGTGAGCAGTACTTC
CASSQTSGRASEQYF
>17|.|TRBV4-2|.|TRBJ2-5
TGTGCCAGCAGCCAAGATCGCGCCTCCCAGTACCAAGAGACCCAGTACTTC
CASSQDRASQYQETQYF
>13|.|TRBV19|.|TRBJ2-1
TGTGCCAGTAGTATGAACTTTTACAATGAGCAGTTCTTC
CASSMNFYNEQFF
>14|few|TRBV10-3|TRBD1|TRBJ1-1
TGTGCCATCAGTGAGACGGACAGGGCCACTGAAGCTTTCTTT
CAISETDRATEAFF
>14|few|TRBV2|.|TRBJ2-3
TGTGCCAGCAGTGAATTGTTGGCGGAGGCGACGCAGTATTTT
CASSELLAEATQYF
>14|few|TRBV7-2|.|TRBJ2-5
TGTGCCAGCAGCTTATGGGCCAGTCAAGAGACCCAGTACTTC
CASSLWASQETQYF
>13|once|TRBV20-1|.|TRBJ2-1
TGCAGTGCTAGAGATGGGGGGTTTAATGAGCAGTTCTTC
CSARDGGFNEQFF
>14|.|TRBV24-1|.|TRBJ2-2
TGTGCCACCGAAAACCACCAGAACACCGGGGAGCTGTTTTTT
CATENHQNTGELFF
>14|.|TRBV14|.|TRBJ1-2
TGTGCCAGCAGCCCCACCGGGACTTACTATGGCTACACCTTC
CASSPTGTYYGYTF
>14|.|TRBV9|.|TRBJ2-1
TGTGCCAGCAGCGTAGGAGGGAAGAGTAATGAGCAGTTCTTC
CASSVGGKSNEQFF
>16|.|TRBV6-6|.|TRBJ2-5
TGTGCCAGCAGTTACTCGAGCTCGCGGGGAAGAGAGACCCAGTACTTC
CASSYSSSRGRETQYF
>17|.|TRBV6-6|TRBD2|TRBJ2-7
TGTGCCAGCAGTTATTTTGGGAGCGGGAGCCCCCAGTACGAGCAGTACTTC
CASSYFGSGSPQYEQYF
>15|many|TRBV7-6|TRBD1|TRBJ2-5
TGTGCCAGCAGCTTAGGCGGGACAGGGAAAGAGACCCAGTACTTC
CASSLGGTGKETQYF
>16|few|TRBV25-1|TRBD1|TRBJ2-7
TGTGCCAGCAGTGGGACAGGCGCGGGCAGCAGCTACGAGCAGTACTTC
CASSGTGAGSSYEQYF
>19|.|TRBV7-9|TRBD2|TRBJ2-1
TGTGCCAGCAGCCGGTCCGGGACACAAATAGCGGGAGTCATCCGGGAGCAGTTCTTC
CASSRSGTQIAGVIREQFF
>15|.|TRBV3-1|TRBD2|TRBJ2-5
TGTGCCAGCAGCCAAGGGGGACTAGCGGATCAGACCCAGTACTTC
CASSQGGLADQTQYF
>15|.|TRBV18|.|TRBJ1-1
TGTGCCAGCTCACCACGCGGCGGTCAAAACACTGAAGCTTTCTTT
CASSPRGGQNTEAFF
>11|.|TRBV6-5|.|TRBJ1-1
TGTGCCAGCAGTCAGTACTCGGAAGCTTTCTTT
CASSQYSEAFF
>14|many|TRBV15|TRBD1|TRBJ2-5
TGTGCCACCAGCATGGGGACAGGCGAAGAGACCCAGTACTTC
CATSMGTGEETQYF
>16|.|TRBV6-1|.|TRBJ1-3
TGTGCCAGCAGTGAATTTCTGGGGAGCTCTGGAAACACCATATATTTT
CASSEFLGSSGNTIYF
>16|.|TRBV7-9|.|TRBJ2-6
TGTGCCAGCAGCTCATCACAGGGCTCTGGGGCCAACGTCCTGACTTTC
CASSSSQGSGANVLTF
>12|many|TRBV13|.|TRBJ2-7
TGTGCCAGCAGTTATAAATACTACGAGCAGTACTTC
CASSYKYYEQYF
>13|.|TRBV6-4|TRBD1|TRBJ2-1
TGTGCCAGCAGTCAGACAGGGGACGGTGAGCAGTTCTTC
CASSQTGDGEQFF
>13|.|TRBV11-3|.|TRBJ2-7
TGTGCCAGCAGCCCGAGGGACACTTACGAGCAGTACTTC
CASSPRDTYEQYF
>16|few|TRBV29-1|.|TRBJ2-1
TGCAGCGTTGAAGATCCCCTATGGGAAGAAGACAATGAGCAGTTCTTC
CSVEDPLWEEDNEQFF